These 8 T cell receptor beta chains were all obtained from the same sample, sequenced in a study of human T cells and chemical hapten exposure. The time point: patch test 1, 2 weeks after DPC sensitization. The sample's treatment: therapeutic diphenylcyclopropenone sensitization with weekly scalp DPC. One entry per CDR3 protein, called by TCRdb with MiXCR from the RACE reads. The repertoire holds 350,000 or so distinct CDR3 sequences, with under 9% as singletons. The starting material was whole blood, obtained in connection with sensitization to the hapten diphenylcyclopropenone (DPC). These receptor sequences come from a woman between 18 and 29 years old with alopecia areata. Some clones in this sample may be carry-over from other donors' samples.

The rearrangement uses TRBV4-3 and TRBJ2-6; D unclear. The CDR3 contains 16 residues. V lost 3 bases and J 0 bases, leaving 9 bases between the germline ends. Germline V gene lookup returns CDR1 LGHNA and CDR2 YSLEER. The CDR3 reads CASSHLVASGANVLTF. In DNA, the CDR3 is TGCGCCAGCAGCCACCTCGTAGCCTCTGGGGCCAACGTCCTGACTTTC.

This clonotype was seen a few times. The rearrangement joins TRBV24-1 to TRBJ2-2, with D perhaps TRBD2 (6 bases). Germline values: CDR1 KGHDR, CDR2 SFDVKD. This CDR3 has 14 amino acids. V was clipped by 1 base and J by 5 bases, with 7 bases between them. CDR3 DNA: TGTGCCACCAGTGATTTCGGAGGGACCGGGGAGCTGTTTTTT. Translated: CATSDFGGTGELFF.

The rearrangement uses TRBV19 and TRBJ2-2; D may be TRBD1 (6 bases). V lost 5 bases and J 4 bases, leaving 17 bases between the germline ends. Per the germline V gene, CDR1 is LNHDA and CDR2 is SQIVND (reference sequence). This CDR3 spans 16 amino acids. CDR3 sequence: CASSLDLGAGTGELFF. In DNA form, the CDR3 reads TGTGCCAGTAGTCTTGACTTGGGGGCAGGCACCGGGGAGCTGTTTTTT.

This clonotype occurred a few times. The gene calls are TRBV7-2 and TRBJ2-7, with 10 nucleotides matching TRBD2. The CDR3 extends over 15 amino acids. CDR1 is SGHTA, CDR2 FQGNSA, per germline. V was clipped by 4 bases and J by 6 bases; unmatched bases: 9. The CDR3 sequence: CASSYKAGGPGEQYF. The CDR3 DNA is TGTGCCAGCAGCTACAAAGCGGGGGGGCCCGGCGAGCAGTACTTC.

The chain employs TRBV29-1 and TRBJ1-2; no definite D call. The V and J ends lost 5 bases and 1 base respectively, with 8 bases between them. Germline loops: CDR1 SQVTM, CDR2 ANQGSEA. This CDR3 is 12 amino acids long. CDR3: CSVLDGNYGYTF. The CDR3 DNA reads as TGCAGCGTTCTGGACGGTAACTATGGCTACACCTTC.

This clonotype was observed a handful of times. The gene calls are TRBV5-1 and TRBJ2-5, with 7 bases lining up with TRBD1. V lost 1 base to trimming and J lost 4 bases; unmatched junction nucleotides: 4. In germline, CDR1 is SGHRS, CDR2 YFSETQ. The CDR3 spans 14 residues. CDR3 DNA: TGCGCCAGCAGCTTGAGAGGGGGCGGAGAGACCCAGTACTTC. Its translation is CASSLRGGGETQYF.

This clonotype has just a few counts. The chain has TRBV10-3 and TRBJ1-4, with 9 bases matching TRBD1. Germline CDR1 reads ENHRY; CDR2 reads SYGVKD. The trim removed 10 bases at V and 1 base at J, leaving 10 bases unmatched. The CDR3 extends over 16 amino acids. CDR3 sequence: CAKNYRGQGTNEKLFF. CDR3 sequence (DNA): TGTGCCAAGAATTACAGGGGGCAGGGAACTAATGAAAAACTGTTTTTT.

This clonotype was seen more than once but under ten times. The V gene is TRBV28, the J gene TRBJ1-5; D ambiguous. The CDR3 extends over 18 amino acids. Looked up from germline, CDR1 is MDHEN and CDR2 is SYDVKM. The V end was cut by 3 bases, the J end by 0 bases, with 18 bases between. CDR3 in amino acids: CASSFKGYFLYSNQPQHF. In nucleotides, the CDR3 is TGTGCCAGCAGTTTCAAGGGCTACTTTCTATATAGCAATCAGCCCCAGCATTTT.